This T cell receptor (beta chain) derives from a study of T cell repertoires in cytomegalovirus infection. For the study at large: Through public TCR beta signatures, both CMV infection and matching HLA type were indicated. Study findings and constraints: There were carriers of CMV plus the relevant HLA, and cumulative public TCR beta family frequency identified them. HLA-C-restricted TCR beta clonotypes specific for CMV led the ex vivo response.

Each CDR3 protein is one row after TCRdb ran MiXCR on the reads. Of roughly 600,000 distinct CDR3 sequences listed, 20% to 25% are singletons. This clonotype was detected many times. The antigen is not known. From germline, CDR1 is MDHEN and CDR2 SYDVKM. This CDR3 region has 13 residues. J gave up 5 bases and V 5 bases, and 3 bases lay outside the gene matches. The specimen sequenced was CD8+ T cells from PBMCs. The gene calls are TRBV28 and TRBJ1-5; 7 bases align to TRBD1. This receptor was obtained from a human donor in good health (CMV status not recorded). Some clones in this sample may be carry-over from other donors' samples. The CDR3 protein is CASSETGDQPQHF. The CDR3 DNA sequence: TGTGCCAGCAGTGAAACAGGGGATCAGCCCCAGCATTTT.